The entry below describes one TCR beta chain. This clone showed up just once. The antigen it recognizes is unknown. Base qualities are not at hand, and no much larger clone is one base apart. The germline V gene encodes CDR1 MNHEY and CDR2 SVGAGI. V has 4 bases trimmed and J has 7 bases trimmed; junction bases matching no gene number 6. The CDR3 contains 13 residues, cysteine and phenylalanine counted. CDR3 DNA only is kept here, 39 bases in frame from base 1. TCRbeta CDR3 regions were amplified from genomic DNA by means of the immunoSEQ Assay, a bias-controlled multiplex PCR. As for the original processing: Within the assay, amplification of reference gene primers was used to estimate how many nucleated cells each sample contained. To quantify the absolute abundance of each unique TCRbeta CDR3 rearrangement, sequence reads were collapsed and filtered. For each sample, productive Simpson clonality was calculated by taking the square root of Simpson's diversity index across productive rearrangements. TCRdb's version of the immuneACCESS table is confined to in-frame rearrangements and falls short of the full clone set. An unresolved V gene accounts for under half of the shortfall where checked; the remainder is of unknown origin. That table gives V, J and clone size, and the DNA gave D and trimming. In all, the sample holds about 280,000 clones, and about nine tenths of those were seen once. The top ten hold around 3% of the sample.

The collaborating institutions used their own protocols to collect whole blood in K2EDTA tubes. For TCRbeta analysis, collaborators shipped samples as frozen whole blood, isolated PBMCs, or DNA extracted from either of those sample types. This entry belongs to a study of blood T cell repertoires in COVID-19 (dated by TCRdb to about 2020). Looking at the study overall: The collaborator samples originated in the United States, Italy and Spain and spanned the acute and convalescent phases of COVID-19. The material from the prospective study consisted of cDNA or gDNA derived from T cells, B-cell-depleted T cells, or PBMCs. Deeply sampled blood TCRbeta repertoires from subjects exposed to, actively infected with, or recovered from COVID-19 were included in the dataset. The repertoires were released in a freely available public database meant as a resource for research on the immune response to SARS-CoV-2. Samples were obtained from the ongoing ImmuneRACE study (first 160 participants) and from approximately 1,200 subjects provided by 6 global collaborators. The sample metadata nearly always contained a de-identified subject ID, COVID-19 status, age in years and sex. Where HLA class I and class II types were available, the types were taken from metadata supplied by the sample provider, not from assay-based typing. General study outcomes and caveats: The quantity of clinical and demographic metadata differed by source and by participant and was supplied without curation.

The clonotype was recovered from a woman aged 25 to 39 with active or convalescent COVID-19. Sequencing used peripheral blood. The V and J segments used are TRBV6-5 and TRBJ2-7; 8 bases in the junction line up with TRBD1. Here is the DNA: TGTGCCAGCAGTTCGGACAGGGTGAGGGAGCAGTACTTC. It translates as CASSSDRVREQYF.